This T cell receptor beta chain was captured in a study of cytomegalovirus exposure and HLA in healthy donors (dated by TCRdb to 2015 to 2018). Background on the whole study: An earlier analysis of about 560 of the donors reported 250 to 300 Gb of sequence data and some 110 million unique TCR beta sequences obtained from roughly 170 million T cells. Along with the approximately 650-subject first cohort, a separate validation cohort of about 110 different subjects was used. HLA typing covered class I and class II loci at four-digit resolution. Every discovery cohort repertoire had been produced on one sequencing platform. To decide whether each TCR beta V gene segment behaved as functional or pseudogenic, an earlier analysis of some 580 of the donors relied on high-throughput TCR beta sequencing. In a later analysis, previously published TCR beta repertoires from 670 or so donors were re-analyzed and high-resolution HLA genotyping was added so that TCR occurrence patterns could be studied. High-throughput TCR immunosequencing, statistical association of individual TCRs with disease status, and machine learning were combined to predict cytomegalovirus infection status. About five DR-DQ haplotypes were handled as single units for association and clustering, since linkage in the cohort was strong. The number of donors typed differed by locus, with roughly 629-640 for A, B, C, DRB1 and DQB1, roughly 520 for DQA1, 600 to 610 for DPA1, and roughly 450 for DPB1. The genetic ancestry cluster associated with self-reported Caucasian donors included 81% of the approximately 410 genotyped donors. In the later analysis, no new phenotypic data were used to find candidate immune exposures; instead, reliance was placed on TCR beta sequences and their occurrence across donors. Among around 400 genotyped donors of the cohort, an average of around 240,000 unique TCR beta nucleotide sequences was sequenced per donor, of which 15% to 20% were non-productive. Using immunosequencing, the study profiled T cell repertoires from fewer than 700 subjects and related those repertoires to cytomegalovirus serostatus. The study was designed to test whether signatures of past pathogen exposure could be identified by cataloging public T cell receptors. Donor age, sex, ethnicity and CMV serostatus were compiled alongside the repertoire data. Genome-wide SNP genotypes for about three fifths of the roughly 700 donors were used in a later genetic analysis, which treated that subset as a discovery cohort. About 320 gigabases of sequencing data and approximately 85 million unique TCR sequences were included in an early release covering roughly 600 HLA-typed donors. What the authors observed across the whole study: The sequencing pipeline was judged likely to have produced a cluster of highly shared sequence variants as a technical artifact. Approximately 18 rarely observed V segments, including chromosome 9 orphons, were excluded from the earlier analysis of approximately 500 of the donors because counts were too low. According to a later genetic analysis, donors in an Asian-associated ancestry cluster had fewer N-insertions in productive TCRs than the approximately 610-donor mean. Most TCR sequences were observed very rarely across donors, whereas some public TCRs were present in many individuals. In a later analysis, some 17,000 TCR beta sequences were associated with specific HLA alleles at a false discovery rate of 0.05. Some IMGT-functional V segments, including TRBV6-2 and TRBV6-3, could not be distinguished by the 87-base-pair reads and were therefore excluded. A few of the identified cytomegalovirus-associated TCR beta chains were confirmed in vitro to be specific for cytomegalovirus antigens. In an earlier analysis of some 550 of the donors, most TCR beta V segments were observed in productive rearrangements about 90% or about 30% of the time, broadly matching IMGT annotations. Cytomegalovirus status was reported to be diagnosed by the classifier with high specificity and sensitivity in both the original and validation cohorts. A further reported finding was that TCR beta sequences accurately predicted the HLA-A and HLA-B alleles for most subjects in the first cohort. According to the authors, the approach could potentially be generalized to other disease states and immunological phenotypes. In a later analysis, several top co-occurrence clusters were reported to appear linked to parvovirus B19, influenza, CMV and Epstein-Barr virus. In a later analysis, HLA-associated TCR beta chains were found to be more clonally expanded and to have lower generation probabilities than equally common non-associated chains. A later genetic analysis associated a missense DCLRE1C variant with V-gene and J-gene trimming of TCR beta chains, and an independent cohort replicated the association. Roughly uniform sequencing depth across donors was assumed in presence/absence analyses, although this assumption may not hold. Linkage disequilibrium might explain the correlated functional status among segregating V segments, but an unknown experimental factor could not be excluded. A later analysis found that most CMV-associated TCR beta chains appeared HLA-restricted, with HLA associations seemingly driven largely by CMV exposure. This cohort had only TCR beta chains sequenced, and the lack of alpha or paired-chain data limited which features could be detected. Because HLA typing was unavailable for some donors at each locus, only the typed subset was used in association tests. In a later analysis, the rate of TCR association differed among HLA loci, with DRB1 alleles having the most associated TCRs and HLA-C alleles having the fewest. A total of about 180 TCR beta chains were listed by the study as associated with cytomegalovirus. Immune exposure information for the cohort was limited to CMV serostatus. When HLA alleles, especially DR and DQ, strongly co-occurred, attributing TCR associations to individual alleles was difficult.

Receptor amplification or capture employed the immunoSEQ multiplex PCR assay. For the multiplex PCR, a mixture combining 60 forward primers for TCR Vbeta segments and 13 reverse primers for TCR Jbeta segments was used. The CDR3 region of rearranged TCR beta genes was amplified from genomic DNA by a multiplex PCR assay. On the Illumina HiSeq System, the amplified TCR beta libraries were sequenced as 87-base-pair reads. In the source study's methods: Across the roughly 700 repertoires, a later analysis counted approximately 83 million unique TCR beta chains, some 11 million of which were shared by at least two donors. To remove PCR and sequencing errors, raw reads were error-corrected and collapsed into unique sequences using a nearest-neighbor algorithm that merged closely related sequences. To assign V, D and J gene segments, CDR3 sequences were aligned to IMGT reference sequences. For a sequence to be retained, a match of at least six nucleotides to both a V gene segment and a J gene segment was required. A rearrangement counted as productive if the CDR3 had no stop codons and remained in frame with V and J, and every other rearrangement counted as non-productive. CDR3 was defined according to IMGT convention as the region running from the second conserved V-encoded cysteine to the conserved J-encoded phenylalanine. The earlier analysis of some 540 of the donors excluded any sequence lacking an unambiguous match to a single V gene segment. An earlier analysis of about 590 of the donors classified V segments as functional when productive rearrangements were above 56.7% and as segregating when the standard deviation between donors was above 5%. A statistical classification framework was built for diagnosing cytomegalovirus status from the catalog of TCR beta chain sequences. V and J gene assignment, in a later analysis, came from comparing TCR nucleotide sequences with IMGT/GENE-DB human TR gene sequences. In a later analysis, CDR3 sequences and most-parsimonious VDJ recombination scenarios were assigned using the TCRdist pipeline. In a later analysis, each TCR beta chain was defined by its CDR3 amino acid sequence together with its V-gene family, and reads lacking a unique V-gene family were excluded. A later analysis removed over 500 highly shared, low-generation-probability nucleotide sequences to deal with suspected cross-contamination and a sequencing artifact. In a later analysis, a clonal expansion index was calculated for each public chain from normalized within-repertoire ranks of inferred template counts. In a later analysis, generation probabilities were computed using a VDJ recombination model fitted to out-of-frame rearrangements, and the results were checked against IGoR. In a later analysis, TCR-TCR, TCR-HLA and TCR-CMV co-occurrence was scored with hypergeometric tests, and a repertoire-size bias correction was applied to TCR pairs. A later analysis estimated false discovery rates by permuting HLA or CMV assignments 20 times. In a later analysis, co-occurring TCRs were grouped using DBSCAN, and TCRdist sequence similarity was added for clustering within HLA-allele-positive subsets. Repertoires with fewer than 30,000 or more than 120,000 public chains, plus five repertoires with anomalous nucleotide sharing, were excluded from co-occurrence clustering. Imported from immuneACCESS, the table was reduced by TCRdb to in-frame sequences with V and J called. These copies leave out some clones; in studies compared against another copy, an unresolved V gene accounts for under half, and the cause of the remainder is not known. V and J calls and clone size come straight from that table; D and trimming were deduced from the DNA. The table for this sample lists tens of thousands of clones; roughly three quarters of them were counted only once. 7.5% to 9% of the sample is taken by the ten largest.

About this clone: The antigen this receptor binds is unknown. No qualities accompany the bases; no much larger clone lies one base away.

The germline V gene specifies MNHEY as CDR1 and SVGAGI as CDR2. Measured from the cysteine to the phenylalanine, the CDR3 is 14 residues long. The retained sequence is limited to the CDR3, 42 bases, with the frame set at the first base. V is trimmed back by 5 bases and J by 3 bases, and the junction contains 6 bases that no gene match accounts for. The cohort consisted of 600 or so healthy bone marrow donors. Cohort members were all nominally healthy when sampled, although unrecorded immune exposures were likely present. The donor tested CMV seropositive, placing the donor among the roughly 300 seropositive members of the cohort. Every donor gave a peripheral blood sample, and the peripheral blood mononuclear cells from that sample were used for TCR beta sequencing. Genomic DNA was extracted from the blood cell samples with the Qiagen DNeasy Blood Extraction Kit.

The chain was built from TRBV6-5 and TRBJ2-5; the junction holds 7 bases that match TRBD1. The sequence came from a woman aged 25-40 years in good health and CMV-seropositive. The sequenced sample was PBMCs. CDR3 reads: CASSARGPEETQYF. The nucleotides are TGTGCCAGCAGTGCAAGGGGGCCCGAAGAGACCCAGTACTTC.